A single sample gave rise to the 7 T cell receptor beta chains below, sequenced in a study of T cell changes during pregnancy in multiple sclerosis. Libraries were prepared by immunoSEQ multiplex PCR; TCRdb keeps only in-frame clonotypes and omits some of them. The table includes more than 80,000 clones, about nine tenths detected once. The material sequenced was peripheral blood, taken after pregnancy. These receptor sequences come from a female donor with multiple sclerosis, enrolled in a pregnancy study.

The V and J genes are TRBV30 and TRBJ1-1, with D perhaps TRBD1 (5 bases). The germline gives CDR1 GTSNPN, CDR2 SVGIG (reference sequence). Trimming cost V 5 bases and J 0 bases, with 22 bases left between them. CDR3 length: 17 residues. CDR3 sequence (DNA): TGTGCCTGGGCGGGGCCCCAATACGGGGGATTGAACACTGAAGCTTTCTTT. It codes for CAWAGPQYGGLNTEAFF.

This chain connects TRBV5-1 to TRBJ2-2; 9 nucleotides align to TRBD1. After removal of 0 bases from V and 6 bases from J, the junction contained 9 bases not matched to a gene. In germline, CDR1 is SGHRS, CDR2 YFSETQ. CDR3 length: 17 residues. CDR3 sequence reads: CASSLVFRGQGSGELFF. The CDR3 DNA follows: TGCGCCAGCAGCTTGGTATTCAGGGGACAGGGTTCCGGGGAGCTGTTTTTT.

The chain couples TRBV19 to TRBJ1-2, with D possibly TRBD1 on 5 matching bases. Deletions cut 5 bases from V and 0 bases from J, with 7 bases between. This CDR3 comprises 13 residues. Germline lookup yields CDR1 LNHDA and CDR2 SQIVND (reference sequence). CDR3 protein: CASSSTANYGYTF. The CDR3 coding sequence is TGTGCCAGTAGTTCGACAGCTAACTATGGCTACACCTTC.

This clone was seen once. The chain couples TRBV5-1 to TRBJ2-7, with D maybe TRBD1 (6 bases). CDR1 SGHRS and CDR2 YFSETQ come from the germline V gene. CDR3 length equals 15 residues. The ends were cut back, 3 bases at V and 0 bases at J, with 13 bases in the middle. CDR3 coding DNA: TGCGCCAGCAGCTCAGGGGACCTGAGCTCCTACGAGCAGTACTTC. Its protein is CASSSGDLSSYEQYF.

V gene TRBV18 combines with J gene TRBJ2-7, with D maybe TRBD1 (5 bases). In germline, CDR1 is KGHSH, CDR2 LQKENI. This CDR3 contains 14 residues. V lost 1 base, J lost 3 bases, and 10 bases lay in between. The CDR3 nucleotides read TGTGCCAGCTCACCACTCGAAAGGGGCTACGAGCAGTACTTC. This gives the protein CASSPLERGYEQYF.

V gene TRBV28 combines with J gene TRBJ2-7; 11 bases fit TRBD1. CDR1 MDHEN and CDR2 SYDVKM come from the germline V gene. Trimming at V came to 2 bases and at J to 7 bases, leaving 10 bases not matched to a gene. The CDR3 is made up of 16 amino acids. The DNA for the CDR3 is TGTGCCAGCAGTTTAGTGGGGACAGGGGGTTGGGAAGAGCAGTACTTC. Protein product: CASSLVGTGGWEEQYF.

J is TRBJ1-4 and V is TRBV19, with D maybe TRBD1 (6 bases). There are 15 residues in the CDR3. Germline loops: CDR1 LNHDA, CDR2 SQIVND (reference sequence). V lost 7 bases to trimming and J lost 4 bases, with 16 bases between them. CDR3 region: CASNPNGQINEKLFF. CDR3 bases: TGTGCCAGTAATCCGAACGGACAGATTAATGAAAAACTGTTTTTT.